This is a list of T cell receptor beta chains from one sample in a study of blood T cell repertoires in COVID-19. Clones were read by immunoSEQ multiplex PCR, and TCRdb kept only the in-frame ones, dropping some. Among roughly 250,000 clones listed, roughly 84% were seen once. The sequenced sample consisted of peripheral blood. The receptors originated from a woman between 40 and 50 years old who had recovered from COVID-19. Each CDR3 is given with its conserved first and last residue.

V	J	CDR3
TRBV27	TRBJ2-1	CASSINPGVSGVNEQFF
TRBV19	TRBJ2-2	CASSVSGGAGGELFF
TRBV7-9	TRBJ1-4	CASSAGSDKNEKLFF
TRBV29-1	TRBJ1-3	CSVTQGANGNTIYF
TRBV2	TRBJ2-6	CASSGYYGANVLTF
TRBV7-2	TRBJ1-2	CASSLEPRSFYGYTF
TRBV10-3	TRBJ1-1	CAISERGTNAFF
TRBV7-9	TRBJ2-5	CASSQHLRGAYQETQYF
TRBV18	TRBJ2-3	CASSPDRDTQYF
TRBV10-2	TRBJ1-1	CASGQGFTEAFF
TRBV28	TRBJ1-3	CASTSPTGAVGTIYF
TRBV20-1	TRBJ2-7	CVWGTADEQYF
TRBV2	TRBJ2-1	CASSQDWLGEQFF
TRBV3-1/TRBV3-2	TRBJ1-4	CASSQNGATNEKLFF
TRBV28	TRBJ1-2	CASSLSAGMWNGYTF
TRBV3-1/TRBV3-2	TRBJ2-2	CASSQGTGAYTGELFF
TRBV30	TRBJ1-1	CAWTQDGFGTEAFF
TRBV28	TRBJ1-2	CASRRDRYGYTF
TRBV30	TRBJ1-5	CAWSVSPSQPQHF
TRBV12-3/TRBV12-4	TRBJ2-1	CASSLGGYEQFF
TRBV30	TRBJ2-1	CAWSAMTGRTYNEQFF
TRBV27	TRBJ2-5	CASRGLQETQYF
TRBV7-2	TRBJ1-4	CASSSPTGTRREKLFF
TRBV28	TRBJ1-5	CASSLEDQPQHF
TRBV12-3/TRBV12-4	TRBJ1-3	CASSPPVRRTIYF
TRBV6-5	TRBJ2-7	CASTQGLAGVYEQYF
TRBV7-9	TRBJ2-5	CASSLGAAQETQYF
TRBV28	TRBJ2-7	CASSLGGTGGYEQYF
TRBV3-1/TRBV3-2	TRBJ1-3	CASSQVGPAATIYF
TRBV13	TRBJ1-2	CASSTRTGGAHYGYTF
TRBV30	TRBJ2-1	CAWRGSVGEQFF
TRBV24-1	TRBJ1-2	CATSDTGQRDGYGYTF
TRBV13	TRBJ2-2	CASSLGPSGYRSGELFF
TRBV11-3	TRBJ2-1	CASSSYQDSQGGYNEQFF
TRBV3-1/TRBV3-2	TRBJ2-3	CASSHNRQGPATQYF
TRBV28	TRBJ2-7	CASSLGSTGGNEQYF
TRBV7-9	TRBJ2-2	CASSSNTGELFF
TRBV5-5	TRBJ2-5	CASSLRGDTETQYF
TRBV6-1	TRBJ1-6	CASSESETSPLHF
TRBV9	TRBJ2-5	CASSTGTGGQETQYF
TRBV5-4	TRBJ1-4	CASSSRGEAGEKLFF
TRBV24-1	TRBJ2-2	CATSGSANTGELFF
TRBV2	TRBJ2-7	CASGLNPRGQQYF
TRBV12-3/TRBV12-4	TRBJ1-4	CASSELEGEKLFF
TRBV28	TRBJ1-3	CASRDRWVGNTIYF
TRBV5-4	TRBJ2-7	CASSLRQGASYEQYF
TRBV6-6	TRBJ2-3	CASTGTSGNTQYF
TRBV2	TRBJ1-2	CASSGQPSNYGYTF
TRBV14	TRBJ2-3	CASSQDPGLVIRQYF
TRBV4-2	TRBJ1-5	CASSPERNQPQHF
TRBV28	TRBJ1-2	CASSFPRGQDYGYTF
TRBV18	TRBJ2-1	CASSLDRSQYNEQFF
TRBV28	TRBJ1-5	CASSLGWGRDSNQPQHF
TRBV9	TRBJ1-4	CASSVAAGGNEKLFF
TRBV20-1	TRBJ1-4	CSASVKGAINEKLFF